This T cell receptor (beta chain) was captured by sequencing in a study of blood T cell repertoires in COVID-19. Study summary: Donors in the United States, Italy and Spain gave samples during acute or convalescent COVID-19. T cells, B-cell-depleted T cells, or PBMCs provided the cDNA or gDNA that served as material.

The authors' processing: Estimates of nucleated cell counts were drawn from the amplification of reference gene primers. Generated by immunoSEQ multiplex PCR, the TCRdb table keeps only in-frame clones and is missing some. V and J calls and clone size are those listed in that table; D and trimming were worked out from the DNA. The table has under 120,000 clones, approximately 62% seen once. Trimming took off 3 bases at V and 9 bases at J, with 18 bases between the two ends. The CDR3 contains 15 residues. Germline V gives CDR1 LGHDT, CDR2 YNNKEL (reference sequence). This clone showed up just a few times.

The rearrangement links TRBV3-1 (or the pseudogene TRBV3-2) to TRBJ2-1; D might be TRBD1 (6 bases). Sequencing input: peripheral blood. The receptor was isolated from a man aged 80 or over with acute or convalescent COVID-19. CDR3 DNA sequence: TGTGCCAGCAGCCATACACAGGGTTTTTGGAGTGAGCAGTTCTTC. Its protein product is CASSHTQGFWSEQFF.